A single sample gave rise to the 25 T cell receptor beta chains below, sequenced in a study of blood T cell repertoires in COVID-19. The assay was immunoSEQ multiplex PCR, and TCRdb's table has in-frame clones only and misses some. The repertoire holds approximately 200,000 clones, around 88% seen once, with about 3.9% in the top ten. Sequencing input: peripheral blood. These receptors came from a woman aged 25 to 39 with acute or convalescent COVID-19.

The chain is built from TRBV10-2 and TRBJ2-7; 8 nucleotides align to TRBD1. V gave up 3 bases and J gave up 3 bases; unmatched junction bases: 4. The germline CDR1 and CDR2 sequences are WSHSY and SAAADI. The CDR3 is made up of 14 amino acids. CDR3 loop: CASSDRGLVYEQYF. The CDR3 DNA sequence: TGCGCCAGCAGTGACAGGGGGCTGGTCTACGAGCAGTACTTC.

For this clone: It is unclear where the CDR3 begins or ends on the DNA, so no DNA is shown, and the CDR3 is as TCRdb lists it. The V gene is TRBV3-1 (or the pseudogene TRBV3-2), the J gene TRBJ2-5; TRBD1, the D gene given by the table, was not confirmed from the DNA. Germline V gives CDR1 LGHDT, CDR2 YNNKEL (reference sequence). Inclusive of both ends, the CDR3 amounts to 15 amino acids. The CDR3: CASSQDWGQGAAPYF.

The count of this clone is one. The chain joins TRBV28 to TRBJ2-1; 12 nucleotides line up with TRBD2. V shed 6 bases, J shed 7 bases, and the junction held 7 bases outside the gene matches. The length of the CDR3 is 15 residues. Germline V gives CDR1 MDHEN, CDR2 SYDVKM. The CDR3 DNA sequence: TGTGCCAGCAGCCTATTAGGACTAGCGGGGAATGAGCAGTTCTTC. Its protein product is CASSLLGLAGNEQFF.

The chain recombines TRBV20-1 with TRBJ1-5; 7 bases line up with TRBD1. CDR1 is DFQATT, CDR2 SNEGSKA, per germline (reference sequence). This CDR3 region has 14 residues. V lost 3 bases and J lost 8; bases outside the gene matches: 10. CDR3 bases: TGCAGTGCTAGTGGACAGGAAATGGGTAAGCCCCAGCATTTT. This gives the protein CSASGQEMGKPQHF.

The chain has TRBV28 and TRBJ2-1; 7 bases fit TRBD1. Trimming took 7 bases from V and 2 from J; bases not matched to a gene: 8. Germline CDR1 MDHEN, CDR2 SYDVKM. The CDR3 totals 15 residues. CDR3 nucleotide sequence: TGTGCCAGCACCCTCCCAGGGGGACCCTACAATGAGCAGTTCTTC. This gives the protein CASTLPGGPYNEQFF.

This clone was recorded only once. The chain links TRBV23-1 to TRBJ2-6; 9 nucleotides match TRBD1. TRBV23-1 counts as an open reading frame of uncertain function. The CDR3 consists of 16 residues. The trim removed 11 bases at V and 1 base at J, leaving 9 bases unmatched. The CDR3 nucleotides read TGCGCCGTTGGGGGACAGGGTACTTCTGGGGCCAACGTCCTGACTTTC. The encoded protein is CAVGGQGTSGANVLTF.

CDR3 protein: CASSRDRGGETQYF. In DNA form, the CDR3 reads TGTGCCAGCAGCCGGGACAGGGGAGGGGAGACCCAGTACTTC. V and J are TRBV7-2 and TRBJ2-5; 10 bases are shared with TRBD1. V trimming: 5 bases; J trimming: 5 bases; junction bases outside the gene matches: 5. Germline values: CDR1 SGHTA, CDR2 FQGNSA. This CDR3 comprises 14 residues.

The chain is built from TRBV19 and TRBJ2-5; TRBD2 matches at 7 bases. In germline, CDR1 is LNHDA, CDR2 SQIVND (reference sequence). The CDR3 is 15 amino acids. The ends lost 5 bases at V and 3 bases at J; junction bases unmatched: 9. The CDR3 bases are TGTGCCAGTAGTCCACACTCCGGGACTAAAGAGACCCAGTACTTC. This codes for CASSPHSGTKETQYF.

The chain uses TRBV28 and TRBJ1-2, with TRBD1 identical over 7 bases. The V segment lost 4 bases and the J segment 4 bases; nucleotides outside the gene matches: 15. CDR1 and CDR2 (germline): MDHEN, SYDVKM. CDR3 length: 17 amino acids. The CDR3 nucleotides are TGTGCCAGCAGTTCCCAGGGACAGCCCAAGGGGATCTATGGCTACACCTTC. Encoded protein: CASSSQGQPKGIYGYTF.

The rearrangement links TRBV18 to TRBJ2-1, with D perhaps TRBD2 (6 bases). The germline V gene encodes CDR1 KGHSH and CDR2 LQKENI. This CDR3 is built from 11 residues. V was clipped by 6 bases and J by 8 bases, with 8 bases between them. The CDR3 bases are TGTGCCAGCTCTCCGGGAGATGAGCAGTTCTTC. Its protein product is CASSPGDEQFF.

The CDR3 protein is CASSVTGTGHNQPQHF. In DNA, the CDR3 is TGTGCCAGCAGCGTAACCGGGACAGGACACAATCAGCCCCAGCATTTT. The V and J genes are TRBV7-2 and TRBJ1-5; TRBD1 aligns across 8 bases. The germline gives CDR1 SGHTA, CDR2 FQGNSA. The V and J ends lost 5 bases and 3 bases, in that order; junction bases with no gene match: 9. The CDR3 totals 16 residues.

This rearrangement joins TRBV28 to TRBJ2-5; 9 nucleotides align to TRBD2. Unmatched junction bases numbered 8, after V lost 7 bases and J lost 5 bases. This CDR3 has 14 amino acids. Germline V lookup: CDR1 MDHEN, CDR2 SYDVKM. CDR3 DNA sequence: TGTGCCAGCAAACCGGGACTAGCCACTGAGACCCAGTACTTC. Translating it yields CASKPGLATETQYF.

The rearrangement joins TRBV6-5 to TRBJ1-5; D possibly corresponds to TRBD1 (6 bases). The CDR3 is 13 residues long. Germline V CDR1 and CDR2: MNHEY, SVGAGI. V shed 11 bases and J shed 4 bases, with 15 bases lying between them. In DNA form, the CDR3 reads TGTGCCGCAGGAAGGGGGATTAATCAGCCCCAGCATTTT. The encoded protein is CAAGRGINQPQHF.

CDR3 protein: CASSQYWASYNEQFF. The CDR3 nucleotides are TGTGCCAGCAGCCAGTACTGGGCCTCCTACAATGAGCAGTTCTTC. The rearrangement uses TRBV4-2 and TRBJ2-1; D remains unclear. The CDR3 is 15 amino acids. The V gene's germline CDR1 is LGHNA and CDR2 YNFKEQ. V was trimmed by 3 bases and J by 0 bases, leaving 9 bases between them.

The chain uses TRBV10-3 and TRBJ1-2; 8 nucleotides match TRBD1. The V gene's germline CDR1 is ENHRY and CDR2 SYGVKD. J gave up 2 bases and V 3 bases, and 5 bases lay outside the gene matches. This CDR3 spans 15 amino acids. The CDR3 region has the DNA TGTGCCATCAGTGACTCCAGACAGGGGAACTATGGCTACACCTTC. Translated: CAISDSRQGNYGYTF.

The genes are TRBV2 and TRBJ2-5, with D perhaps matching TRBD2 (6 bases). From germline, CDR1 is SNHLY and CDR2 FYNNEI. This CDR3 contains 13 residues. V dropped 7 bases and J dropped 0 bases, with 9 bases sitting between them. CDR3 amino acids: CASTRDYQETQYF. DNA of the CDR3: TGTGCCAGCACAAGGGACTACCAAGAGACCCAGTACTTC.

The chain combines TRBV9 with TRBJ1-6; 7 bases fit TRBD1. This CDR3 has 16 residues. V was pared by 3 bases and J by 7 bases, with 10 bases of the junction left unmatched. CDR1 is SGDLS, CDR2 YYNGEE, per germline. CDR3 in DNA: TGTGCCAGCAGCGCCGACGACAGGGTACCAAATTCACCCCTCCACTTT. Translation: CASSADDRVPNSPLHF.

The count of this clone is one. The J gene is TRBJ2-1, the V gene TRBV10-3, with D tentatively TRBD1 (6 bases). The CDR3 consists of 15 residues. Trimming removed 3 bases from V and 0 bases from J, with 9 bases in between. Germline V gene lookup returns CDR1 ENHRY and CDR2 SYGVKD. This CDR3 reads CAISDGTSSYNEQFF. The CDR3 DNA reads TGTGCCATCAGTGACGGGACAAGCTCCTACAATGAGCAGTTCTTC.

This chain joins TRBV19 and TRBJ1-1; no reliable D call. Germline assignment: CDR1 LNHDA and CDR2 SQIVND (reference sequence). Trimming cost V 3 bases and J 8 bases, with 7 bases left between them. The CDR3 is made up of 11 amino acids. The CDR3 nucleotides read TGTGCCAGTAGTATTCGGGGAGAAGCTTTCTTT. Its protein product is CASSIRGEAFF.

The rearrangement uses TRBV29-1 and TRBJ2-5, with TRBD1 matching over 10 bases. This CDR3 contains 14 residues. Germline values: CDR1 SQVTM, CDR2 ANQGSEA. V dropped 8 bases and J dropped 3; count of bases not matched to a gene: 9. The CDR3 nucleotides are TGCAGCACCCAGTCTGGGACAGGGGAAGAGACCCAGTACTTC. This encodes CSTQSGTGEETQYF.

The rearrangement joins TRBV5-4 to TRBJ2-7; TRBD2 matches at 16 bases. J gave up 3 bases and V 4 bases, and 10 bases lay outside the gene matches. The CDR3 is 18 residues long. The V gene's germline CDR1 is SGHNT and CDR2 YYREEE (reference sequence). The CDR3 sequence: CASSGGLAGGPGDYEQYF. The CDR3 DNA is TGTGCCAGCAGCGGGGGACTAGCGGGAGGGCCAGGGGACTACGAGCAGTACTTC.

This chain joins TRBV19 and TRBJ1-4; D is possibly TRBD1 (5 bases). Deletions cut 9 bases from V and 8 bases from J, with 16 bases between. CDR1 LNHDA and CDR2 SQIVND come from the germline V gene (reference sequence). This CDR3 spans 13 amino acids. The CDR3 DNA is TGTGCCAGCGGGGGTCCGGACTTGGAAAAACTGTTTTTT. Translation gives CASGGPDLEKLFF. Full variable domain (outside the CDR3, taken from reference TRBV19 and TRBJ1-4): DGGITQSPKYLFRKEGQNVTLSCEQNLNHDAMYWYRQDPGQGLRLIYYSQIVNDFQKGDIAEGYSVSREKKESFPLTVTSAQKNPTAFYLCASGGPDLEKLFFGSGTQLSVL.

This clone was picked up one time. The gene calls are TRBV12-3 or TRBV12-4 and TRBJ1-5, with TRBD1 as a possible D gene (6 bases). Trimming left V 10 bases short and J 5 bases short, with 15 bases between. This CDR3 is built from 13 residues. CDR3 region: CATCRGADQPQHF. The CDR3 nucleotides are TGTGCCACCTGTCGGGGGGCTGATCAGCCCCAGCATTTT.

The chain has TRBV3-1 (or the pseudogene TRBV3-2) and TRBJ2-1; D is uncertain. V was shortened by 6 bases and J by 0 bases, with 6 bases between the two germline ends. This CDR3 is 13 amino acids long. From germline, CDR1 is LGHDT and CDR2 YNNKEL (reference sequence). CDR3 coding DNA: TGTGCCAGCAGGGCACCCTCCTACAATGAGCAGTTCTTC. It is translated as CASRAPSYNEQFF.

This chain uses TRBV11-3 with TRBJ2-1, with D maybe TRBD2 (6 bases). Per the germline V gene, CDR1 is SGHNT and CDR2 is YENEEA. The CDR3 has 16 amino acids. Trimming stripped 7 bases from V and 0 bases from J, with 16 bases between. CDR3 sequence: CASTREILHSYNEQFF. In DNA form, the CDR3 reads TGTGCCAGCACCCGGGAGATACTGCACTCCTACAATGAGCAGTTCTTC.